This TCR beta chain was obtained from a study of human CD8 memory T cell subsets. General observations from the study: In terms of chain coverage, this study sequenced T cell receptor beta chains exclusively. Both stem-like memory T cells and precursor exhausted T cells showed comparably high diversity, which set them apart from effector memory cells. Chao1 estimates indicated that stem-like memory T cells may be more diverse than precursor exhausted T cells.

About this clonotype: Antigen specificity is unknown.

UMI-labeled 5' RACE generated the TCR beta libraries. TCRdb re-called the 5' RACE reads and catalogs CDR3 proteins one per entry, DNA excluded. The listing contains 4,500 to 6,000 distinct CDR3 sequences. Enrichment of total CD8+ T cells was achieved using negative magnetic separation. This CDR3 has 15 residues. The germline V gene has CDR1 SGHVS and CDR2 FNYEAQ. Sequencing used CD8+ effector memory T cells (TEM) sorted from PBMCs. The subset denotes: effector memory CD8 T cells, CCR7- CD45RO+ CD95+. The receptor was isolated from a human donor in good health. V usage is TRBV7-6 and J usage is TRBJ1-5; the D call of TRBD1 rests on TCRdb alone, since no DNA is present to check it. The CDR3 is CASSADRGGNQPQHF.